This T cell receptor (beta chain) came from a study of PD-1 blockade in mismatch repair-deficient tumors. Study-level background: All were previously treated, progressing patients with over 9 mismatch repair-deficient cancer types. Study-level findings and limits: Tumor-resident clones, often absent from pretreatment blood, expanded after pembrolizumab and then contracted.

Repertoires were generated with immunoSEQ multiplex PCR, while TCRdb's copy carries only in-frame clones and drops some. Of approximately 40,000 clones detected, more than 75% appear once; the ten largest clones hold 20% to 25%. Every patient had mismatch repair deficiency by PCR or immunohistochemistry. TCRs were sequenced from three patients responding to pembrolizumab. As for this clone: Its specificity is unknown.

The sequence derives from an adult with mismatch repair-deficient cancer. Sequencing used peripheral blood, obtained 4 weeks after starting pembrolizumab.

CDR3 DNA sequence: TGCGCCAGCAGCTTGGTCCTCGAAGGAACCCAGTACTTC. Translating it yields CASSLVLEGTQYF. The chain is built from TRBV5-1 and TRBJ2-5; D is unresolved. The CDR3 runs 13 residues. The germline CDR1 and CDR2 sequences are SGHRS and YFSETQ. V was cut by 0 bases and J by 8 bases, with 11 bases left in between.